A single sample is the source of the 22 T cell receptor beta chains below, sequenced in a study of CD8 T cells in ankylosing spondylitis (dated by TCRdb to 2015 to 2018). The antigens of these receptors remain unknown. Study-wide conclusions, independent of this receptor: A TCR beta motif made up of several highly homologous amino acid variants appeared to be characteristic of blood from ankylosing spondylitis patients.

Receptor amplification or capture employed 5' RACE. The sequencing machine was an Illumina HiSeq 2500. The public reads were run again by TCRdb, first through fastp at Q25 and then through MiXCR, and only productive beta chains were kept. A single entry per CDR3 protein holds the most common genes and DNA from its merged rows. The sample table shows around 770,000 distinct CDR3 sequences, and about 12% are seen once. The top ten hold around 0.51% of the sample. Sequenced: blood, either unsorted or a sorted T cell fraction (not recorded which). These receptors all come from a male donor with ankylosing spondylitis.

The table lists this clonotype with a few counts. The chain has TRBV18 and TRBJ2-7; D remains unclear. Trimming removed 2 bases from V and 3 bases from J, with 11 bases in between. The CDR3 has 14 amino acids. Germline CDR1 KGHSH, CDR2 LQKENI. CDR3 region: CASSPMGIGYEQYF. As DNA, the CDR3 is TGTGCCAGCTCACCAATGGGAATCGGCTACGAGCAGTACTTC.

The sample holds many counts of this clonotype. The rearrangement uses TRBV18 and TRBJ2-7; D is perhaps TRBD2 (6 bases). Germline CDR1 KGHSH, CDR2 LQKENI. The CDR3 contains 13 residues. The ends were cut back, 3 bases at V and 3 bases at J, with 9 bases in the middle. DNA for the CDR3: TGTGCCAGCTCACCCGCGGGGATCTACGAGCAGTACTTC. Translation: CASSPAGIYEQYF.

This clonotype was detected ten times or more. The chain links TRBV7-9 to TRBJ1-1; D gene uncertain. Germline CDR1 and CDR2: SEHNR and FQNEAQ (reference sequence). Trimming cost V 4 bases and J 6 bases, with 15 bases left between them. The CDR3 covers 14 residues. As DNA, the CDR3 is TGTGCCAGCAGCTCCACCTACCGATGGTCTGAAGCTTTCTTT. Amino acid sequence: CASSSTYRWSEAFF.

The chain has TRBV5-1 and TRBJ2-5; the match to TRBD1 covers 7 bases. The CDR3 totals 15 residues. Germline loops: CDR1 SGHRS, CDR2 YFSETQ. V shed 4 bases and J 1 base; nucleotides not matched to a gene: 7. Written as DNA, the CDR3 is TGCGCCAGCAGCCCGGGACAGACCCTCCAAGAGACCCAGTACTTC. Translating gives CASSPGQTLQETQYF.

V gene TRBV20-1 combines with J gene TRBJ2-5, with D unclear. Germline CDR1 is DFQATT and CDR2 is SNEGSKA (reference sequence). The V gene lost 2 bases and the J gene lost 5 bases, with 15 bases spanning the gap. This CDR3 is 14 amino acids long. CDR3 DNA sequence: TGCAGTGCTAGACCCGGCGGTGGTCTGGAGACCCAGTACTTC. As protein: CSARPGGGLETQYF.

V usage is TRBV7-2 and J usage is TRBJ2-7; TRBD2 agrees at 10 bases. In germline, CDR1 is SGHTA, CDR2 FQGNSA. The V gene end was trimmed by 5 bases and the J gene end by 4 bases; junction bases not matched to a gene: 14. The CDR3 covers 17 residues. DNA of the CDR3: TGTGCCAGCAGCGCCCCATATGCCAGCGGGAGGGTTTACGAGCAGTACTTC. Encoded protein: CASSAPYASGRVYEQYF. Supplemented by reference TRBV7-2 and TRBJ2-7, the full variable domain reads GAGVSQSPSNKVTEKGKDVELRCDPISGHTALYWYRQSLGQGLEFLIYFQGNSAPDKSGLPSDRFSAERTGGSVSTLTIQRTQQEDSAVYLCASSAPYASGRVYEQYFGPGTRLTVT.

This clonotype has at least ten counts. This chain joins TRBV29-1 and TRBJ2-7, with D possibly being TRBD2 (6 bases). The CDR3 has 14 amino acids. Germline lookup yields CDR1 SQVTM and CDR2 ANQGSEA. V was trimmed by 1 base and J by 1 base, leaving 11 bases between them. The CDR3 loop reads CSVEVMGGSYEQYF. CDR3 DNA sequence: TGCAGCGTTGAAGTAATGGGGGGTTCCTACGAGCAGTACTTC.

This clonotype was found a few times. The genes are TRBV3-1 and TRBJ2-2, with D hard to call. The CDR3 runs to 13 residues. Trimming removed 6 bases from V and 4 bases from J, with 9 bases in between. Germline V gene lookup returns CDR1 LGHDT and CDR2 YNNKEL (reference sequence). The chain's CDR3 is CASSEDSTGELFF. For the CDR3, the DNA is TGTGCCAGCAGTGAGGATAGCACCGGGGAGCTGTTTTTT.

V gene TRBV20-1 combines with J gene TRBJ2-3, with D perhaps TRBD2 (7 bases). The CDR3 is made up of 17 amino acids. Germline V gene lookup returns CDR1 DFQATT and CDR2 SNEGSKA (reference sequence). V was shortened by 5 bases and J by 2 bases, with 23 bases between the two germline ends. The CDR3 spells CSAPPGGSGTLTDTQYF. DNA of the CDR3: TGCAGTGCTCCTCCCGGGGGCAGCGGGACCCTCACAGATACGCAGTATTTT.

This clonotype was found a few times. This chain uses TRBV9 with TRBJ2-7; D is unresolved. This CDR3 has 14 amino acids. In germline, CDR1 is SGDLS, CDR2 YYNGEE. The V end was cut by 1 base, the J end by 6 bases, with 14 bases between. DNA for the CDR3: TGTGCCAGCAGCGTATACTTAGGCCCCAGCGAGCAGTACTTC. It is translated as CASSVYLGPSEQYF.

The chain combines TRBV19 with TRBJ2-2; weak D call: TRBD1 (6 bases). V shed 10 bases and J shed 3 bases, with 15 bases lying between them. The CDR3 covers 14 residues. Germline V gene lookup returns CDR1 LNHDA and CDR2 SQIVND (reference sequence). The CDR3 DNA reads TGTGCCACTCGAAGACAGGCGGACACCGGGGAGCTGTTTTTT. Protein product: CATRRQADTGELFF.

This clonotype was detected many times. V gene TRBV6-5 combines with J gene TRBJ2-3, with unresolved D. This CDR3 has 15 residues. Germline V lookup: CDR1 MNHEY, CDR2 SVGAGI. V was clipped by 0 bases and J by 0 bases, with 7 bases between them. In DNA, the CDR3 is TGTGCCAGCAGTTACTCGGGCACAAGCACAGATACGCAGTATTTT. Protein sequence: CASSYSGTSTDTQYF.

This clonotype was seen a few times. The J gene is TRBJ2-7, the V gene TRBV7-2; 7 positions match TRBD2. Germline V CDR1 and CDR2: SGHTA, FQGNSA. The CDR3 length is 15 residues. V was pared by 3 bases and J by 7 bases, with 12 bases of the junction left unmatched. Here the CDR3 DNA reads TGTGCCAGCAGCTTTAACGGGAGGACCCTATGGGAGCAGTACTTC. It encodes CASSFNGRTLWEQYF.

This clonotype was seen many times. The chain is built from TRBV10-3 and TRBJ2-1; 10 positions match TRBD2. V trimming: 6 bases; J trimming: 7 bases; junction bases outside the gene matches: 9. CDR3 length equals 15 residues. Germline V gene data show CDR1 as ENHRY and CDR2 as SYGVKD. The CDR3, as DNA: TGTGCCATCAGCGGGACTAGCGTTTTGGAGAATGAGCAGTTCTTC. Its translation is CAISGTSVLENEQFF.

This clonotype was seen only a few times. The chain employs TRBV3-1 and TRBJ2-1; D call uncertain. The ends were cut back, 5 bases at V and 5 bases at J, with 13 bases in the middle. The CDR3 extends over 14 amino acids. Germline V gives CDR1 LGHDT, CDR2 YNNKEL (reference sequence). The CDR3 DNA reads TGTGCCAGCAGCGGCAGGATTCAGGACAATGAGCAGTTCTTC. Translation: CASSGRIQDNEQFF.

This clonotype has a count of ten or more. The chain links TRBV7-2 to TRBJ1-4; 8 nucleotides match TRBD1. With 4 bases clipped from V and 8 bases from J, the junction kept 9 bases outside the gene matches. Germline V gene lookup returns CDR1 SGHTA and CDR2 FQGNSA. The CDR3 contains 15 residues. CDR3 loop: CASSSDRGLGEKLFF. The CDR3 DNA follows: TGTGCCAGCAGCTCCGACAGGGGATTAGGAGAAAAACTGTTTTTT.

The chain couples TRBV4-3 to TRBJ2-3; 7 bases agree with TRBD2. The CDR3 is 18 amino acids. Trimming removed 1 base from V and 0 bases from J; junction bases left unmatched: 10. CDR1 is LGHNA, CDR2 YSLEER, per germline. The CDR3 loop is CASSQVAGPASSTDTQYF. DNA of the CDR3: TGCGCCAGCAGCCAAGTAGCGGGTCCGGCCTCTAGCACAGATACGCAGTATTTT.

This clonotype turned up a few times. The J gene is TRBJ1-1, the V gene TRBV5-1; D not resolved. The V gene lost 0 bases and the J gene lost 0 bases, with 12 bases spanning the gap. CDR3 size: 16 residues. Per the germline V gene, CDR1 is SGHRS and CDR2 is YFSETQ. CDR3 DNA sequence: TGCGCCAGCAGCTTGGCCTCCGGGATAATGAACACTGAAGCTTTCTTT. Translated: CASSLASGIMNTEAFF.

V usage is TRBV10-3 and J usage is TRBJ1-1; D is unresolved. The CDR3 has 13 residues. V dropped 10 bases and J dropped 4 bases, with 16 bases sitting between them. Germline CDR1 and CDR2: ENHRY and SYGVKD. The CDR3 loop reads CATAGERATEAFF. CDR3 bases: TGTGCCACCGCCGGGGAGAGGGCCACTGAAGCTTTCTTT.

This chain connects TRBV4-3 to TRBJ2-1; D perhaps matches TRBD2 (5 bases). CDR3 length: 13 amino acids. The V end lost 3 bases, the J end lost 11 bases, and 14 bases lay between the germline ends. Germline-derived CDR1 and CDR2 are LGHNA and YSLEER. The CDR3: CASSQATGIQQFF. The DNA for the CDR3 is TGCGCCAGCAGCCAGGCCACGGGGATTCAGCAGTTCTTC.

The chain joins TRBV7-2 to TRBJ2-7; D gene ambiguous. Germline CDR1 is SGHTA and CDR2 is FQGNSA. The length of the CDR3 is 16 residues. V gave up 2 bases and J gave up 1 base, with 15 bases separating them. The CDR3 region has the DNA TGTGCCAGCAGCTTATTTGAGCGCACCCTATCCTACGAGCAGTACTTC. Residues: CASSLFERTLSYEQYF.

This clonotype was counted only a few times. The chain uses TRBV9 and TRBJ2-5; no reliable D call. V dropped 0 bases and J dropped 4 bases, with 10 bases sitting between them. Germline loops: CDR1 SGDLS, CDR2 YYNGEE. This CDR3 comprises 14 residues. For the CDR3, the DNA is TGTGCCAGCAGCGTAGAATGGGCCGGAGAGACCCAGTACTTC. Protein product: CASSVEWAGETQYF.